This passage covers 8 T cell receptor beta chains from one sample sequenced in a study of molecular identifiers for immune sequencing clone quantification. TCRdb used MiXCR to reprocess the PCR reads, holding one entry per CDR3 protein. This sample yields about 500,000 distinct CDR3 sequences, of which 20% to 25% are seen a single time; about 0.8% belongs to the top ten. The sequenced sample was naive CD8+ T cells from blood, with Jurkat cell RNA spiked in. Subset in this sample: FACS-sorted CD8+CD4-CCR7+CD45RA+ naive T cells. These receptors were taken from a human donor in good health. Some libraries in this study had Jurkat cell RNA spiked in.

This clonotype was seen a handful of times. The chain is built from TRBV19 and TRBJ2-3, with D possibly matching TRBD1 (6 bases). Germline values: CDR1 LNHDA, CDR2 SQIVND (reference sequence). V was clipped by 6 bases and J by 0 bases, with 13 bases between them. The CDR3 covers 15 residues. The CDR3 protein is CASRPTRGSTDTQYF. CDR3 nucleotide sequence: TGTGCCAGTAGGCCCACAAGGGGGAGCACAGATACGCAGTATTTT.

This clonotype was detected ten times or more. The chain has TRBV5-6 and TRBJ2-3; no clear D. Germline-derived CDR1 and CDR2 are SGHDT and YYEEEE. Between the trimmed V and J ends, which lost 2 bases and 2 bases, there was a span of 12 bases. CDR3 length equals 15 residues. In nucleotides, the CDR3 is TGTGCCAGCAGCTTTACACCACAAATCACAGATACGCAGTATTTT. It specifies CASSFTPQITDTQYF. Complete variable domain (other parts from reference TRBV5-6 and TRBJ2-3): DAGVTQSPTHLIKTRGQQVTLRCSPKSGHDTVSWYQQALGQGPQFIFQYYEEEERQRGNFPDRFSGHQFPNYSSELNVNALLLGDSALYLCASSFTPQITDTQYFGPGTRLTVL.

This clonotype came up a few times. The chain uses TRBV19 and TRBJ2-7, with D possibly matching TRBD1 (6 bases). V was cut by 4 bases and J by 4 bases, with 8 bases left in between. This CDR3 has 12 residues. The germline V gene encodes CDR1 LNHDA and CDR2 SQIVND (reference sequence). The CDR3 protein is CASSKTGYEQYF. The CDR3 DNA is TGTGCCAGTAGTAAGACAGGTTACGAGCAGTACTTC. Looking up the rest from reference TRBV19 and TRBJ2-7 gives the full variable domain: DGGITQSPKYLFRKEGQNVTLSCEQNLNHDAMYWYRQDPGQGLRLIYYSQIVNDFQKGDIAEGYSVSREKKESFPLTVTSAQKNPTAFYLCASSKTGYEQYFGPGTRLTVT.

The chain recombines TRBV14 with TRBJ2-2; D is unclear. With 4 bases removed from V and 4 bases from J, the gap between germline ends came to 10 bases. Germline CDR1 is SGHDN and CDR2 is FVKESK. The CDR3 loop spans 14 amino acids. The CDR3 reads CASSPNPGTGELFF. DNA for the CDR3: TGTGCCAGCAGCCCGAATCCTGGCACCGGGGAGCTGTTTTTT. The variable domain in full, with the rest retrieved from reference TRBV14 and TRBJ2-2, is EAGVTQFPSHSVIEKGQTVTLRCDPISGHDNLYWYRRVMGKEIKFLLHFVKESKQDESGMPNNRFLAERTGGTYSTLKVQPAELEDSGVYFCASSPNPGTGELFFGEGSRLTVL.

This chain uses TRBV4-3 with TRBJ1-2, with no clear D. The CDR3 is made up of 15 amino acids. The V gene's germline CDR1 is LGHNA and CDR2 YSLEER. V gave up 0 bases and J gave up 5 bases, with 13 bases separating them. CDR3 residues: CASSQDFTAPYGYTF. The CDR3 DNA is TGCGCCAGCAGCCAAGATTTCACCGCTCCTTATGGCTACACCTTC.

This clonotype occurred many times. The chain employs TRBV20-1 and TRBJ2-3; a weak D match, TRBD1 (5 bases). The CDR3 totals 14 residues. CDR1 and CDR2 (germline): DFQATT, SNEGSKA (reference sequence). Trimming cost V 6 bases and J 2 bases, with 15 bases left between them. The CDR3 loop is CSALDRIFTDTQYF. Here the CDR3 DNA reads TGCAGTGCCCTTGACAGAATCTTCACAGATACGCAGTATTTT.

This clonotype has just a few counts. The rearrangement uses TRBV9 and TRBJ2-1; 9 bases match TRBD2. The junction had 5 bases not matched to a gene; V was cut back by 4 bases and J by 0 bases. The CDR3 runs to 16 residues. Per germline, CDR1 SGDLS and CDR2 YYNGEE. The CDR3 loop is CASSLIAGASYNEQFF. CDR3 bases: TGTGCCAGCAGCCTAATAGCGGGGGCCTCCTACAATGAGCAGTTCTTC.

This clonotype was seen a few times. The chain links TRBV6-2 or TRBV6-3 to TRBJ2-6; D tentatively reads TRBD1 or TRBD2 (6 bases each). The CDR3 is made up of 20 amino acids. Looked up from germline, CDR1 is MNHEY and CDR2 is SVGEGT. The ends were cut back, 5 bases at V and 4 bases at J, with 27 bases in the middle. The CDR3 protein is CASSRTEGEHRFWGANVLTF. CDR3 DNA sequence: TGTGCCAGCAGTAGGACGGAGGGGGAACACCGATTCTGGGGGGCCAACGTCCTGACTTTC.